The clone carrying this T cell receptor beta chain was seen ten or more times. Its antigen is currently unknown. As the template, RNA transcripts were used to amplify TCR beta CDR3 regions. First-round RT-PCR used HTBI primers; second-round multiplex PCR followed. Each CDR3 protein gets one entry after TCRdb re-called the multiplex PCR reads with MiXCR. The sample records under 350,000 distinct CDR3 sequences, 15% to 20% being singletons. This sample stems from a study of Graves' ophthalmopathy and Graves' hyperthyroidism. Study-wide findings and caveats: A classifier, a 13-signature model, separated ophthalmopathy from stable hyperthyroidism with more than 85% sensitivity and less than 83% specificity.

Thyroid ultrasound, orbital computed tomography, TRAb, serum thyroxine and clinical symptoms formed the basis of diagnosis. CDR3 length: 19 residues. From germline, CDR1 is SGHAT and CDR2 FQDESV (reference sequence). V lost 1 base and J 3 bases, leaving 24 bases between the germline ends. Input material: peripheral blood. V and J are TRBV11-1 and TRBJ2-5; tentatively, D is TRBD1 (6 bases). This clonotype was sampled from an adult man with Graves' ophthalmopathy. For the CDR3, the DNA is TGTGCCAGCAGCTTAGTCGTATTTGTGTCGGACAGCTCGAAAGAGACCCAGTACTTC. Protein: CASSLVVFVSDSSKETQYF.